This T cell receptor beta chain was obtained from a study of T cell responses to AZD1222 COVID-19 vaccine. The germline CDR1 and CDR2 sequences are KGHDR and SFDVKD. With 2 bases removed from V and 7 bases from J, the gap between germline ends came to 14 bases. The CDR3 spans 15 residues. Overall study findings and caveats: The breadth and depth of Spike-specific TCRs increased once two AZD1222 doses had been given.

Clones were sequenced by immunoSEQ multiplex PCR, and TCRdb holds only the in-frame ones, with some missing. This table has tens of thousands of clones, 65% to 80% appearing once. This clone was detected once. What it binds is unknown. The receptor was isolated from an adult in good health. Specimen: peripheral blood, collected on day 0 of AZD1222 vaccination. V and J are TRBV24-1 and TRBJ2-1; a weak D match, TRBD2 (6 bases). The DNA of the CDR3 is TGTGCCACCAGTGATTACCGGGACTCTTGGAATGAGCAGTTCTTC. Amino acids: CATSDYRDSWNEQFF.